A selection of T cell receptor beta chains follows, all from one sample in a study of identifying expanded T cells in peripheral blood. The assay was immunoSEQ multiplex PCR, and TCRdb's table has in-frame clones only and misses some. Seen here are roughly 130,000 clones, 65% to 90% observed once, and the top ten hold more than 7%. Sequencing was carried out using blood. All receptors come from a person between 18 and 75 years old in good health. The CDR3 runs from the conserved cysteine through the conserved F or W. Each record gives: clone size, J gene, D gene, V gene, CDR3 DNA, CDR3 protein. A D gene is named only where the DNA matches it firmly. Size values are once, few and many counts, or a class for expanded clones, and some rows have none.

clone_size: NA; j_call: TRBJ1-1; d_call: NA; v_call: TRBV6-1; cdr3_nt: TGTGCCAGCAGACCCGACAGAGTCACTGAAGCTTTCTTT; cdr3_aa: CASRPDRVTEAFF
clone_size: NA; j_call: TRBJ2-6; d_call: TRBD1; v_call: TRBV18; cdr3_nt: TGTGCCAGCTCTCCCACCGGGACAGTGAGCTCTGGGGCCAACGTCCTGACTTTC; cdr3_aa: CASSPTGTVSSGANVLTF
clone_size: few; j_call: TRBJ1-2; d_call: NA; v_call: TRBV7-9; cdr3_nt: TGTGCCAGCAGCTACGACAGTTACGGCTACACCTTC; cdr3_aa: CASSYDSYGYTF
clone_size: NA; j_call: TRBJ1-5; d_call: NA; v_call: TRBV18; cdr3_nt: TGTGCCAGCTCACCCGCATTGGGACGGGGACAGCATTTT; cdr3_aa: CASSPALGRGQHF
clone_size: NA; j_call: TRBJ1-1; d_call: NA; v_call: TRBV9; cdr3_nt: TGTGCCAGCAGCGTCCGCGGACAGTCGAACACTGAAGCTTTCTTT; cdr3_aa: CASSVRGQSNTEAFF
clone_size: NA; j_call: TRBJ2-7; d_call: NA; v_call: TRBV6-1; cdr3_nt: TGTGCCAGCAGAACCGAACAGAGTACGAGGGAGCAGTACTTC; cdr3_aa: CASRTEQSTREQYF
clone_size: NA; j_call: TRBJ2-1; d_call: NA; v_call: TRBV19; cdr3_nt: TGTGCCAGTAGCTCCTACAATGAGCAGTTCTTC; cdr3_aa: CASSSYNEQFF
clone_size: few; j_call: TRBJ1-6; d_call: TRBD1; v_call: TRBV6-5; cdr3_nt: TGTGCCAGCAGTTACACAGGGGTCGAAGCACCCCTCCACTTT; cdr3_aa: CASSYTGVEAPLHF
clone_size: NA; j_call: TRBJ2-7; d_call: NA; v_call: TRBV9; cdr3_nt: TGTGCCAGCAGCGTAGGGCAGACCAGCTCCTACGAGCAGTACTTC; cdr3_aa: CASSVGQTSSYEQYF
clone_size: NA; j_call: TRBJ1-3; d_call: NA; v_call: TRBV7-8; cdr3_nt: TGTGCCAGCAGCTCCATAAGGACACTAACCTTCTCTGGAAACACCATATATTTT; cdr3_aa: CASSSIRTLTFSGNTIYF
clone_size: NA; j_call: TRBJ1-6; d_call: NA; v_call: TRBV2; cdr3_nt: TGTGCCAGCAGTGTGGCAGTCCGTTCACCCCTTCACTTT; cdr3_aa: CASSVAVRSPLHF
clone_size: NA; j_call: TRBJ2-5; d_call: TRBD1; v_call: TRBV2; cdr3_nt: TGTGCCAGCGACAGGGGATACCAAGAGACCCAGTACTTC; cdr3_aa: CASDRGYQETQYF
clone_size: once; j_call: TRBJ2-7; d_call: TRBD2; v_call: TRBV5-1; cdr3_nt: TGCGCCAGCAGCCCATTAGCGGGGGACTACGAGCAGTACTTC; cdr3_aa: CASSPLAGDYEQYF
clone_size: few; j_call: TRBJ1-1; d_call: NA; v_call: TRBV19; cdr3_nt: TGTGCCAGTAGTCGGCTTTGGGGAGGAAAAACTGAAGCTTTCTTT; cdr3_aa: CASSRLWGGKTEAFF
clone_size: NA; j_call: TRBJ2-7; d_call: NA; v_call: TRBV7-3; cdr3_nt: TGTGCCAGCAGCGCTACCCGCAGGGGCGAGCAGTACTTC; cdr3_aa: CASSATRRGEQYF
clone_size: NA; j_call: TRBJ1-4; d_call: NA; v_call: TRBV18; cdr3_nt: TGTGCCAGCTCACCACGAAGGGCTAATGAAAAACTGTTTTTT; cdr3_aa: CASSPRRANEKLFF
clone_size: few; j_call: TRBJ1-4; d_call: NA; v_call: TRBV6-6; cdr3_nt: TGTGCCAGCAGTCGGGAAGGAAAACTGTTTTTT; cdr3_aa: CASSREGKLFF
clone_size: once; j_call: TRBJ1-1; d_call: TRBD1; v_call: TRBV19; cdr3_nt: TGTGCCAGTACCCACCCAGGGACAGGGTGGTCTGAAGCTTTCTTT; cdr3_aa: CASTHPGTGWSEAFF
clone_size: NA; j_call: TRBJ1-5; d_call: NA; v_call: TRBV19; cdr3_nt: TGTGCCAGTAGTATTTCACCAGGGTGGCGGGAGCCCCAGCATTTT; cdr3_aa: CASSISPGWREPQHF
clone_size: NA; j_call: TRBJ2-7; d_call: TRBD1; v_call: TRBV9; cdr3_nt: TGTGCCAGCAGCCCCCCCGGACGGGACAGCAACTACGAGCAGTACTTC; cdr3_aa: CASSPPGRDSNYEQYF
clone_size: NA; j_call: TRBJ2-3; d_call: NA; v_call: TRBV6-1; cdr3_nt: TGTGCCAGCAGTGGAAAGGACTCTTCTAGCACAGATACGCAGTATTTT; cdr3_aa: CASSGKDSSSTDTQYF
clone_size: few; j_call: TRBJ1-4; d_call: NA; v_call: TRBV7-9; cdr3_nt: TGTGCCAGCAGCTTAGGGGTGGTACAGGAGGGTGAAAAACTGTTTTTT; cdr3_aa: CASSLGVVQEGEKLFF
clone_size: NA; j_call: TRBJ1-1; d_call: NA; v_call: TRBV28; cdr3_nt: TGTGCCAGCAGGATACAGGGACCTGAAGCTTTCTTT; cdr3_aa: CASRIQGPEAFF
clone_size: NA; j_call: TRBJ2-7; d_call: NA; v_call: TRBV30; cdr3_nt: TGTGCCTCCGGTGAGGGACGGTACGAGCAGTACTTC; cdr3_aa: CASGEGRYEQYF
clone_size: NA; j_call: TRBJ2-3; d_call: TRBD1; v_call: TRBV5-6; cdr3_nt: TGTGCCAGCAGCTTGGGGACAGGGGGCTTTAAAGATACGCAGTATTTT; cdr3_aa: CASSLGTGGFKDTQYF
clone_size: NA; j_call: TRBJ1-5; d_call: TRBD1; v_call: TRBV28; cdr3_nt: TGTGCCAGCACCCTGCTAATCGGGCTACAGGGGGCGGGTCAGCCCCAGCATTTT; cdr3_aa: CASTLLIGLQGAGQPQHF
clone_size: NA; j_call: TRBJ2-3; d_call: NA; v_call: TRBV9; cdr3_nt: TGTGCCAGCAGCGAGAGAGGGGGGACAGATACGCAGTATTTT; cdr3_aa: CASSERGGTDTQYF
clone_size: once; j_call: TRBJ2-1; d_call: NA; v_call: TRBV6-5; cdr3_nt: TGTGCCAGCAGTTACACCAACTCCCGTGAGCAGTTCTTC; cdr3_aa: CASSYTNSREQFF
clone_size: NA; j_call: TRBJ2-2; d_call: TRBD2; v_call: TRBV7-2; cdr3_nt: TGTGCCAGCAGCTTAGTCCCGCTAGCGGCAATAAGCACCGGGGAGCTGTTTTTT; cdr3_aa: CASSLVPLAAISTGELFF
clone_size: NA; j_call: TRBJ2-7; d_call: NA; v_call: TRBV7-2; cdr3_nt: TGTGCCAGCAGCTCTAGGGGGGACACTTCCTACGAGCAGTACTTC; cdr3_aa: CASSSRGDTSYEQYF
clone_size: few; j_call: TRBJ2-5; d_call: NA; v_call: TRBV5-6; cdr3_nt: TGTGCCAGCAGCCTAATCCGAGGCGGGAACTACCAAGAGACCCAGTACTTC; cdr3_aa: CASSLIRGGNYQETQYF
clone_size: NA; j_call: TRBJ1-4; d_call: NA; v_call: TRBV18; cdr3_nt: TGTGCCAGCTCACCACTCGGGGCTGGGGCTACTAATGAAAAACTGTTTTTT; cdr3_aa: CASSPLGAGATNEKLFF
clone_size: NA; j_call: TRBJ2-1; d_call: NA; v_call: TRBV29-1; cdr3_nt: TGCAGCGGTAAGAGGGGGCCGCGGGGCAATGAGCAGTTCTTC; cdr3_aa: CSGKRGPRGNEQFF
clone_size: NA; j_call: TRBJ1-2; d_call: TRBD1; v_call: TRBV18; cdr3_nt: TGTGCCAGCTCACCGACAGACAGGGGGGAATATGGCTACACCTTC; cdr3_aa: CASSPTDRGEYGYTF
clone_size: NA; j_call: TRBJ2-2; d_call: NA; v_call: TRBV19; cdr3_nt: TGTGCCAGTAGTATTCAGGGGACCAGCACGACCGGGGAGCTGTTTTTT; cdr3_aa: CASSIQGTSTTGELFF
clone_size: NA; j_call: TRBJ1-5; d_call: TRBD1; v_call: TRBV11-2; cdr3_nt: TGTGCCAGCAGCTTCGCTACAGGGGCTCGGAAATATAGCAATCAGCCCCAGCATTTT; cdr3_aa: CASSFATGARKYSNQPQHF
clone_size: NA; j_call: TRBJ2-6; d_call: TRBD1; v_call: TRBV18; cdr3_nt: TGTGCCAGCTCACCACGGGACAGGGTCCGCTCTGGGGCCAACGTCCTGACTTTC; cdr3_aa: CASSPRDRVRSGANVLTF
clone_size: NA; j_call: TRBJ1-2; d_call: NA; v_call: TRBV11-2; cdr3_nt: TGTGCCAGCAGCTTAGAGGGAGATGGCTACACCTTC; cdr3_aa: CASSLEGDGYTF
clone_size: NA; j_call: TRBJ1-2; d_call: NA; v_call: TRBV30; cdr3_nt: TGTGCCTGGAGAAGCGGGCCAGCTAGCGGCTACACCTTC; cdr3_aa: CAWRSGPASGYTF
clone_size: NA; j_call: TRBJ2-7; d_call: TRBD2; v_call: TRBV6-6; cdr3_nt: TGTGCCATCTCGACGGGGGGTTCCGAGCAGTACTTC; cdr3_aa: CAISTGGSEQYF
clone_size: few; j_call: TRBJ1-1; d_call: NA; v_call: TRBV6-5; cdr3_nt: TGTGCCAGCAGTTACTCATGGGGTTCGGCTGAAGCTTTCTTT; cdr3_aa: CASSYSWGSAEAFF
clone_size: NA; j_call: TRBJ1-3; d_call: NA; v_call: TRBV28; cdr3_nt: TGTGCCAGCAGCCTCGCAGGGGCCTCTGGAAACACCATATATTTT; cdr3_aa: CASSLAGASGNTIYF